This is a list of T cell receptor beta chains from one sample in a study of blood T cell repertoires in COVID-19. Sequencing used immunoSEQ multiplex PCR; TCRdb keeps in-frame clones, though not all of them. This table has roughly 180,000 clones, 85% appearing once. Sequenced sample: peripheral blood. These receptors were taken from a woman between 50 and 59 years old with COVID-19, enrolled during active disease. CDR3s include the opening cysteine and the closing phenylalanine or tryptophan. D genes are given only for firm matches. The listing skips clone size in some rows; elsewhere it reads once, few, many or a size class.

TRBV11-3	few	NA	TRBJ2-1	TGTGCCAGCAGCAAAGTGGTGGGGGCCGCGGAAAATGAGCAGTTCTTC	CASSKVVGAAENEQFF
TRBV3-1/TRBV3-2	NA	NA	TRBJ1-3	TGTGCCAGCAGCCTTACAGGGTCTGGAAACACCATATATTTT	CASSLTGSGNTIYF
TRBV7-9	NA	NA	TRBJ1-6	TGTGCCAGCAGCTTAGGGGGCAGGACGGGTTCACCCCTCCACTTT	CASSLGGRTGSPLHF
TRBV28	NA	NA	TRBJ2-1	TGTGCCAGCAGCGCCCACTCCACGGATGAGCAGTTCTTC	CASSAHSTDEQFF
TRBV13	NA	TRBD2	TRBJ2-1	TGTGCCAGCAGGCAAGAGGGACTAGCAACATACAATGAGCAGTTCTTC	CASRQEGLATYNEQFF
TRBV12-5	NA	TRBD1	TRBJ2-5	TGTGCTAGTGGGACAGGGGGTCGTGTGGAGACCCAGTACTTC	CASGTGGRVETQYF
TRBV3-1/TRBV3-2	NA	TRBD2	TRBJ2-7	TGTGCCAGCAGCCAAACTAGCGGGGGGTCCCTCCGCGAGCAGTACTTC	CASSQTSGGSLREQYF
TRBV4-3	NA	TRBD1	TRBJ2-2	TGCGCCAGCAGACAGGGGGAAAGCACCGGGGAGCTGTTTTTT	CASRQGESTGELFF
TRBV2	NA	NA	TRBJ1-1	TGTGCCAGCAGTGAAAGCCACACTGAAGCTTTCTTT	CASSESHTEAFF
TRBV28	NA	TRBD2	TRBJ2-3	TGTGCCAGCAGTCCCGACGGACTAGCCACAGATACGCAGTATTTT	CASSPDGLATDTQYF
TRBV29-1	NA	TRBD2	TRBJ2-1	TGCAGCGCCCACCGGAGCGGGAGGAATGAGCAGTTCTTC	CSAHRSGRNEQFF
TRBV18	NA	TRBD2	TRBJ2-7	TGTGCCAGCTCCCAGAGCGGGGGGTACTCCTACGAGCAGTACTTC	CASSQSGGYSYEQYF
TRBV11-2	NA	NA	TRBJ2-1	TGTGCCAGCAGCTTAGTGGGTAGTAGTAGGTCAGGGCAGTTCTTC	CASSLVGSSRSGQFF
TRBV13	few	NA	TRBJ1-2	TGTGCCAGCGGAGAGGGGGTTGGAGGCTACACCTTC	CASGEGVGGYTF
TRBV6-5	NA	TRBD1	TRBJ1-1	TGTGCCAGCAAGAGACAGGGTGAGGGGACTGAAGCTTTCTTT	CASKRQGEGTEAFF
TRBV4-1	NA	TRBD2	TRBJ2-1	TGCGCCAGCAGCCAAATAGCGGGGGTCTCCTACAATGAGCAGTTCTTC	CASSQIAGVSYNEQFF
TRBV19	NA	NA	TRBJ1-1	TGTGCCAGTAAAAGGGAGACGAACACTGAAGCTTTCTTT	CASKRETNTEAFF
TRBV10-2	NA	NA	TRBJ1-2	TGCGCCAGCAGTGCGGAGAACTATGGCTACACCTTC	CASSAENYGYTF
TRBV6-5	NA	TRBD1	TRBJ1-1	TGTGCCAGCAGTAAAAATACAGGGGGCGGCACTGAAGCTTTCTTT	CASSKNTGGGTEAFF
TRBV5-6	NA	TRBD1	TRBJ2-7	TGTGCCAGCAGCTTGGGGGACAGTACCTACGAGCAGTACTTC	CASSLGDSTYEQYF
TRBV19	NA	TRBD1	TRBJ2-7	TGTGCCAGTAGTATCACAGGGGGCGCATACGAGCAGTACTTC	CASSITGGAYEQYF
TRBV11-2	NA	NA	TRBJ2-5	TGTGCCAGCAGCTTAGAATGGGGGGGCAGTGAGACCCAGTACTTC	CASSLEWGGSETQYF
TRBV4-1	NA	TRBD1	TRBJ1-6	TGCGCCAGCAGCCAACGGACAGGGGATAATTCACCCCTCCACTTT	CASSQRTGDNSPLHF
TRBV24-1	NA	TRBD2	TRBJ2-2	TGTGCCACCAGTGACAGGGACTACTCGAACACCGGGGAGCTGTTTTTT	CATSDRDYSNTGELFF